This entry lists 18 T cell receptor beta chains sequenced from one sample in a study of blood T cell repertoires in COVID-19. The method was immunoSEQ multiplex PCR; TCRdb's version includes in-frame clones alone and lacks a portion of them. The profile shows around 240,000 clones, about 83% of them singletons. The sample was peripheral blood. The source is a woman in her fifties or sixties with acute or convalescent COVID-19.

The count of this clone is one. This chain uses TRBV24-1 with TRBJ1-3, with unresolved D. Deletions cut 1 base from V and 4 bases from J, with 4 bases between. The germline V gene has CDR1 KGHDR and CDR2 SFDVKD. This CDR3 spans 13 amino acids. CDR3 nucleotide sequence: TGTGCCACCAGTGATTTCTCCGGAAACACCATATATTTT. It encodes CATSDFSGNTIYF.

V and J are TRBV21-1 and TRBJ2-7; the table's D call of TRBD2 was not tested on the DNA. TRBV21-1 is described as a pseudogene. The CDR3 runs to 14 residues. In DNA form, the CDR3 reads TGTGCCAGCAGCAAAGAGGGGACTAGCCTCGAGCAGTACTTC. This encodes CASSKEGTSLEQYF.

The CDR3 protein is CASRDRPYTGELFF. CDR3 nucleotides: TGTGCCAGTCGAGACAGACCCTACACCGGGGAGCTGTTTTTT. The chain has TRBV19 and TRBJ2-2; a weak D match, TRBD1 (5 bases). This CDR3 is built from 14 residues. Germline CDR1 is LNHDA and CDR2 is SQIVND (reference sequence). The V end was cut by 8 bases, the J end by 3 bases, with 13 bases between.

The chain links TRBV18 to TRBJ2-5; 8 bases map to TRBD1. The CDR3 is made up of 14 amino acids. The germline CDR1 and CDR2 sequences are KGHSH and LQKENI. V dropped 3 bases and J dropped 2; count of bases not matched to a gene: 2. The CDR3 reads CASSPTGEQETQYF. The CDR3 DNA is TGTGCCAGCTCACCGACAGGGGAGCAAGAGACCCAGTACTTC.

The chain combines TRBV7-2 with TRBJ1-5; 8 bases align to TRBD1. The CDR3 extends over 16 amino acids. The V and J ends lost 5 bases and 5 bases, in that order; junction bases with no gene match: 11. The germline gives CDR1 SGHTA, CDR2 FQGNSA. The CDR3 here is CASSARQGTFDQPQHF. Here the CDR3 DNA reads TGTGCCAGCAGCGCCAGACAGGGGACCTTCGATCAGCCCCAGCATTTT.

The chain combines TRBV9 with TRBJ2-3; TRBD2 matches at 10 bases. The CDR3 runs to 17 residues. Germline loops: CDR1 SGDLS, CDR2 YYNGEE. Losses at the gene ends were 0 bases for V and 3 bases for J; bases not matched to a gene: 7. The CDR3 loop reads CASSVDRSGGATDTQYF. The CDR3 bases are TGTGCCAGCAGCGTAGATCGAAGCGGGGGGGCTACAGATACGCAGTATTTT.

The chain has TRBV11-1 and TRBJ2-7; 11 nucleotides align to TRBD2. Looked up from germline, CDR1 is SGHAT and CDR2 is FQDESV (reference sequence). Trimming at V came to 0 bases and at J to 3 bases, leaving 7 bases not matched to a gene. The CDR3 is 17 residues long. The CDR3 DNA reads TGTGCCAGCAGCTTAGCGCTCGGGACTAGCGGTGGCTACGAGCAGTACTTC. Protein sequence: CASSLALGTSGGYEQYF.

The chain employs TRBV5-3 and TRBJ1-5; 7 bases are shared with TRBD1. TRBV5-3 is recorded as an ORF, its role being uncertain. The CDR3 contains 15 residues. After removal of 4 bases from V and 2 bases from J, the junction contained 6 bases not matched to a gene. The DNA for the CDR3 is TGTGCCAGAAGCCGTAAAACAGGGGGCAATCAGCCCCAGCATTTT. As protein: CARSRKTGGNQPQHF.

The V gene is TRBV7-2, the J gene TRBJ1-3; D not certain. Deletions cut 3 bases from V and 7 bases from J, with 4 bases between. CDR3 size: 11 residues. Germline lookup yields CDR1 SGHTA and CDR2 FQGNSA. CDR3 in DNA: TGTGCCAGCAGCTTCGGTAACACCATATATTTT. This codes for CASSFGNTIYF. The complete variable domain, with remaining parts taken from reference TRBV7-2 and TRBJ1-3, reads GAGVSQSPSNKVTEKGKDVELRCDPISGHTALYWYRQSLGQGLEFLIYFQGNSAPDKSGLPSDRFSAERTGGSVSTLTIQRTQQEDSAVYLCASSFGNTIYFGEGSWLTVV.

The chain has TRBV18 and TRBJ2-7; 9 bases agree with TRBD2. Germline V gene lookup returns CDR1 KGHSH and CDR2 LQKENI. J was trimmed by 5 bases and V by 6 bases; bases with no gene match: 8. The CDR3 runs to 14 residues. This CDR3 is CASSPNSGGHEQYF. The CDR3, as DNA: TGTGCCAGCTCCCCCAATAGCGGGGGCCACGAGCAGTACTTC.

V usage is TRBV4-2 and J usage is TRBJ2-3; 7 positions match TRBD2. Germline V gene data show CDR1 as LGHNA and CDR2 as YNFKEQ. This CDR3 spans 13 amino acids. V dropped 0 bases and J dropped 12; count of bases not matched to a gene: 6. CDR3 DNA sequence: TGTGCCAGCAGCCAAGAGAGGGAGGGGAGTCAGTATTTT. Residues: CASSQEREGSQYF.

The chain joins TRBV5-1 to TRBJ1-4; tentative D call: TRBD1 (5 bases). The CDR3 runs to 17 residues. Germline V gene lookup returns CDR1 SGHRS and CDR2 YFSETQ. With 1 base removed from V and 1 base from J, the gap between germline ends came to 14 bases. This CDR3 is CASSLRLGAGTNEKLFF. CDR3 bases: TGCGCCAGCAGCTTGCGATTAGGGGCCGGAACTAATGAAAAACTGTTTTTT.

This clone was counted only a few times. The chain carries TRBV19 and TRBJ1-2, with TRBD1 identical over 7 bases. This CDR3 contains 15 residues. Losses at the gene ends were 7 bases for V and 3 bases for J; bases not matched to a gene: 11. In germline, CDR1 is LNHDA, CDR2 SQIVND (reference sequence). CDR3 in amino acids: CASMQPGQIYYGYTF. The CDR3 region has the DNA TGTGCCAGTATGCAACCGGGACAGATTTACTATGGCTACACCTTC.

The chain recombines TRBV11-3 with TRBJ2-5; TRBD2 matches 12 bases. After removal of 4 bases from V and 1 base from J, the junction contained 7 bases not matched to a gene. The germline CDR1 and CDR2 sequences are SGHNT and YENEEA. The CDR3 is 17 residues long. Here the CDR3 reads CASSSGTSGRFQETQYF. As DNA, the CDR3 is TGTGCCAGCAGCTCCGGGACTAGCGGGCGCTTCCAAGAGACCCAGTACTTC.

The chain recombines TRBV5-1 with TRBJ1-1; D unclear. The germline V gene has CDR1 SGHRS and CDR2 YFSETQ. This CDR3 contains 11 residues. Trimming removed 2 bases at V and 8 bases at J, with 7 bases between. The CDR3 bases are TGCGCCAGCAGCTTCGGGGTCGAAGCTTTCTTT. It specifies CASSFGVEAFF.

This rearrangement joins TRBV19 to TRBJ2-3, with 8 bases matching TRBD2. The CDR3 contains 14 residues. Germline V gene data show CDR1 as LNHDA and CDR2 as SQIVND (reference sequence). V was pared by 5 bases and J by 6 bases, with 7 bases of the junction left unmatched. CDR3 in DNA: TGTGCCAGTAGTTCCGGGGGGGCGCGGGATACGCAGTATTTT. Its protein product is CASSSGGARDTQYF.

V and J are TRBV7-2 and TRBJ2-5, with D possibly TRBD2 on 5 matching bases. The CDR3 extends over 18 amino acids. V lost 2 bases, J lost 4 bases, and 23 bases lay in between. The germline V gene encodes CDR1 SGHTA and CDR2 FQGNSA. CDR3 sequence (DNA): TGTGCCAGCAGCTTATCTTCTTTTCGGCTAGCCTTTTTAGAGACCCAGTACTTC. This codes for CASSLSSFRLAFLETQYF.

The chain couples TRBV7-9 to TRBJ2-7; D not certain. Germline CDR1 reads SEHNR; CDR2 reads FQNEAQ (reference sequence). V was trimmed by 4 bases and J by 4 bases, leaving 11 bases between them. The CDR3 sequence is 13 residues long. The CDR3 spells CASSSPYGYEQYF. Here the CDR3 DNA reads TGTGCCAGCAGCTCACCCTACGGTTACGAGCAGTACTTC.